This T cell receptor beta chain was recovered during a study of human T cells and chemical hapten exposure. Study-wide results and caveats: Relative to controls, expanded TCRs formed significantly more large CDR3 similarity clusters. As patch test score rose, PT1 expanded TCR counts tended to rise as well.

This clonotype was seen many times. Its antigen is currently unknown. Germline V gene lookup returns CDR1 MNHEY and CDR2 SVGEGT. There are 16 residues in the CDR3. V dropped 6 bases and J dropped 1 base, with 17 bases sitting between them. The time point was: patch test 2, 6 weeks after DPC sensitization. Treatment of the sample: therapeutic diphenylcyclopropenone sensitization with weekly scalp DPC. Extraction of total RNA was performed on unfractionated whole blood. TCRdb independently ran MiXCR on the RACE reads; one entry per CDR3 protein. The repertoire has over 100,000 distinct CDR3 sequences, more than 7% of them found once; the top ten carry about 3%.

This sample comprised whole blood, obtained in connection with sensitization to the hapten diphenylcyclopropenone (DPC). This TCR came from a woman aged 40 to 50 with alopecia areata. Some clones in this sample may be carry-over from other donors' samples. The chain is built from TRBV6-2 or TRBV6-3 and TRBJ2-3; TRBD2 is a possible D gene (7 bases). The CDR3: CASSQRGAIGTDTQYF. CDR3 nucleotides: TGTGCCAGCAGCCAACGGGGGGCTATAGGCACAGATACGCAGTATTTT.